This T cell receptor beta chain came from a study of T cell responses to AZD1222 COVID-19 vaccine. Libraries were prepared by immunoSEQ multiplex PCR; TCRdb keeps only in-frame clonotypes and omits some of them. The table has under 85,000 clones, 88% seen once. For this clone: No antigen is known for it.

General study results and limits: Most donors were white British, females outnumbered males, and clonal diversity was possibly underestimated.

CDR1 is MDHEN, CDR2 SYDVKM, per germline. The ends were cut back, 3 bases at V and 1 base at J, with 10 bases in the middle. The length of the CDR3 is 15 residues. The sequence was collected from an adult in good health. The rearrangement uses TRBV28 and TRBJ1-5, with a weak D call TRBD1 (6 bases). The specimen comprised peripheral blood, sampled on day 0 of MenACWY control vaccination. The CDR3 region has the DNA TGTGCCAGCAGTTTGGGGAGGGGGAGCAATCAGCCCCAGCATTTT. Its protein product is CASSLGRGSNQPQHF.